These T cell receptor beta chains were read from a single sample in a study of T cells in Graves' hyperthyroidism and ophthalmopathy. TCRdb processed the multiplex PCR reads anew with MiXCR; each CDR3 protein has one entry. The data show about 510,000 distinct CDR3 sequences, with less than 15% seen just once and about 15% held by the top ten. The specimen was blood. These receptors were taken from a middle-aged woman with Graves' hyperthyroidism. The CDR3 runs from the conserved cysteine through the conserved F or W. D genes are given only for firm matches. Part of the rows lack a size; the others show once, few, many or a class for expanded clones.

TRBV3-1,TRBD2,TRBJ2-1,few,CASSQDRRAGGRNEQFF,TGTGCCAGCAGCCAAGATAGGCGGGCGGGAGGGCGTAATGAGCAGTTCTTC
TRBV5-1,.,TRBJ2-1,.,CASSFQGGEQFF,TGCGCCAGCAGCTTTCAGGGTGGTGAGCAGTTCTTC
TRBV5-5,.,TRBJ1-4,.,CASSFNREDEKLFF,TGTGCCAGCAGCTTTAACAGGGAGGATGAAAAACTGTTTTTT
TRBV19,TRBD2,TRBJ2-6,few,CASSPTSGTFSGANVLTF,TGTGCCAGTAGTCCGACTAGCGGGACCTTTTCTGGGGCCAACGTCCTGACTTTC
TRBV6-2/TRBV6-3,TRBD1,TRBJ2-5,few,CASSYSGQGREYF,TGTGCCAGCAGTTACTCAGGACAGGGGCGGGAGTACTTC
TRBV10-1,.,TRBJ1-1,.,CASRQDMNTVAFF,TGCGCCAGCCGACAGGACATGAACACTGTAGCTTTCTTT
TRBV7-6,.,TRBJ2-1,many,CASSRTGGDNEQFF,TGTGCCAGCAGCCGTACCGGGGGAGACAATGAGCAGTTCTTC
TRBV5-1,TRBD1,TRBJ2-3,few,CASSRDRDADTQYF,TGCGCCAGCAGCCGGGACAGGGACGCAGATACGCAGTATTTT
TRBV6-1,TRBD2,TRBJ2-5,many,CASTNPVGGDQETQYF,TGTGCCAGCACCAACCCGGTTGGGGGGGACCAAGAGACCCAGTACTTC
TRBV2,TRBD1,TRBJ2-2,many,CASTGQGAGGELFF,TGTGCCAGCACGGGACAGGGGGCAGGCGGGGAGCTGTTTTTT
TRBV12-3/TRBV12-4,.,TRBJ1-4,many,CASSWSTSTNEKLFF,TGTGCCAGCAGTTGGTCGACTTCAACTAATGAAAAACTGTTTTTT
TRBV28,TRBD1,TRBJ2-5,many,CASSLRDRGPTQYF,TGTGCCAGCAGTTTGAGGGACAGGGGGCCGACCCAGTACTTC
TRBV4-1,TRBD1,TRBJ2-2,.,CASSTNRGRGAGELFF,TGCGCCAGCAGCACTAACAGGGGGCGAGGGGCCGGGGAGCTGTTTTTT
TRBV6-1,.,TRBJ2-2,few,CASRAGQSNTGELFF,TGTGCCAGCAGAGCTGGACAGTCGAACACCGGGGAGCTGTTTTTT
TRBV19,.,TRBJ1-5,.,CASSTSTAQRPQHF,TGTGCCAGTAGTACTAGCACAGCCCAGAGGCCCCAGCATTTT
TRBV3-1,TRBD2,TRBJ2-1,few,CASRNGLAGYNEQFF,TGTGCCAGCAGAAATGGACTAGCGGGGTACAATGAGCAGTTCTTC
TRBV2,TRBD1,TRBJ1-1,many,CASSEGQGGMNTEAFF,TGTGCCAGCAGTGAAGGGCAGGGGGGGATGAACACTGAAGCTTTCTTT
TRBV3-1,.,TRBJ1-1,few,CASSTVGGGFGTEAFF,TGTGCCAGCAGCACGGTGGGGGGAGGGTTTGGGACTGAAGCTTTCTTT
TRBV11-3,.,TRBJ2-7,many,CASSLEASSAEQYF,TGTGCCAGCAGCTTAGAAGCCTCTAGCGCCGAGCAGTACTTC
TRBV12-3/TRBV12-4,.,TRBJ2-7,few,CASSFGGEGYEQYF,TGTGCCAGCAGTTTTGGGGGCGAGGGGTACGAGCAGTACTTC
TRBV25-1,.,TRBJ1-4,.,CASSESQSTNEKLFF,TGTGCCAGCAGTGAATCACAGTCAACTAATGAAAAACTGTTTTTT
TRBV2,TRBD1,TRBJ1-3,many,CASSEFGQGTNTIYF,TGTGCCAGCAGTGAATTTGGACAGGGGACAAACACCATATATTTT
TRBV29-1,.,TRBJ1-1,.,CSVSPRDTEAFF,TGCAGCGTCTCCCCACGGGACACTGAAGCTTTCTTT
TRBV6-1,.,TRBJ1-1,many,CASSQPGSSAEAFF,TGTGCCAGCAGTCAACCGGGCTCCTCGGCTGAAGCTTTCTTT
TRBV6-1,.,TRBJ1-4,.,CASRGPGREKLFF,TGTGCCAGCAGAGGTCCCGGGCGTGAAAAACTGTTTTTT
TRBV15,TRBD1,TRBJ1-1,many,CATRVQGLGNTEAFF,TGTGCCACCAGGGTACAGGGGCTCGGCAACACTGAAGCTTTCTTT
TRBV10-3,.,TRBJ2-3,many,CAISELSTDTQYF,TGTGCCATCAGTGAGTTAAGCACAGATACGCAGTATTTT
TRBV27,.,TRBJ2-5,.,CASSCRGQYF,TGTGCCAGCAGTTGTCGAGGACAGTACTTC
TRBV29-1,TRBD1,TRBJ1-1,few,CSVEGGGRGRNTEAFF,TGCAGCGTTGAAGGGGGTGGCAGGGGGCGAAACACTGAAGCTTTCTTT
TRBV15,TRBD1,TRBJ2-3,.,CATSRPGTGGNTQYF,TGTGCCACCAGCAGACCCGGGACAGGGGGCAATACGCAGTATTTT
TRBV27,TRBD1,TRBJ2-7,many,CASSPLLDRISEQYF,TGTGCCAGCAGTCCCCTACTGGACAGGATCTCCGAGCAGTACTTC
TRBV10-1,TRBD1,TRBJ2-1,few,CASSSDRERIF,TGCGCCAGCAGCTCGGACAGGGAGCGGATCTTC
TRBV6-1,.,TRBJ1-5,.,CASSYAASGQPQHF,TGTGCCAGCAGTTATGCCGCGAGCGGGCAGCCCCAGCATTTT
TRBV3-1,TRBD1,TRBJ1-4,many,CASSQHGTGDEKLFF,TGTGCCAGCAGCCAGCACGGGACAGGGGACGAAAAACTGTTTTTT
TRBV5-1,.,TRBJ1-1,many,CASRKGSLNTEAFF,TGCGCCAGCAGGAAAGGGAGTTTGAACACTGAAGCTTTCTTT
TRBV12-3/TRBV12-4,.,TRBJ2-7,few,CASSVQYEQYF,TGTGCCAGCAGTGTCCAATACGAGCAGTACTTC